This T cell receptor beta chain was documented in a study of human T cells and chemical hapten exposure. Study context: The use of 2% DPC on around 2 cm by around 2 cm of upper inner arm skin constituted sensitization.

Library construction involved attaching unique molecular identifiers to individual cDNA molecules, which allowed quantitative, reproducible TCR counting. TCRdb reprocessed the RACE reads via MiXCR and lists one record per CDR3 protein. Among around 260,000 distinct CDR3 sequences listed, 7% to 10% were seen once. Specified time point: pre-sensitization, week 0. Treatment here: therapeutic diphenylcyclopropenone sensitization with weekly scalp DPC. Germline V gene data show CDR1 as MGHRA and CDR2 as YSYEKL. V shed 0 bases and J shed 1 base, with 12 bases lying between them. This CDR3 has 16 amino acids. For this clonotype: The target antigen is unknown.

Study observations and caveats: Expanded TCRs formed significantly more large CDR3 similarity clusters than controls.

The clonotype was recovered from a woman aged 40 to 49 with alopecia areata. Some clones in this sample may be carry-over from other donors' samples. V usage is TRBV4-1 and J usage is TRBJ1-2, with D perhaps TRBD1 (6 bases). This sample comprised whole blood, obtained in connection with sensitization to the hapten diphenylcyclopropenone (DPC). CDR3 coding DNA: TGCGCCAGCAGCCAAGATCCCAGGGGAAATAACTATGGCTACACCTTC. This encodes CASSQDPRGNNYGYTF.